One sample yielded the 10 T cell receptor beta chains listed below, sequenced in a study of T cells in localized non-small cell lung cancer. The assay was immunoSEQ multiplex PCR, and TCRdb's table has in-frame clones only and misses some. The data contain roughly 2,400 clones, around 40% of them seen just once; the ten biggest clones take up about 14%. Sequencing used lung tumor tissue, obtained before any cancer treatment. These receptors came from a woman aged 40-75 years with stage II squamous cell lung carcinoma.

The CDR3 bases are TGTGCCAGCAGCCAAATTGACAGGAGCACTGAAGCTTTCTTT. This gives the protein CASSQIDRSTEAFF. The chain joins TRBV11-3 to TRBJ1-1, with a tentative D call TRBD1 (6 bases). The ends were cut back, 5 bases at V and 4 bases at J, with 14 bases in the middle. This CDR3 has 14 amino acids. Germline CDR1 reads SGHNT; CDR2 reads YENEEA.

The chain employs TRBV29-1 and TRBJ2-3; 8 nucleotides line up with TRBD2. Unmatched junction bases numbered 10, after V lost 4 bases and J lost 4 bases. The CDR3 runs 15 residues. Germline V lookup: CDR1 SQVTM, CDR2 ANQGSEA. The CDR3 DNA sequence: TGCAGCGTTGGGTCAACGGGAGGGCTCGCAGATACGCAGTATTTT. Protein: CSVGSTGGLADTQYF.

This rearrangement joins TRBV9 to TRBJ1-2; TRBD1 matches at 7 bases. Germline CDR1 is SGDLS and CDR2 is YYNGEE. The V and J ends lost 0 bases and 4 bases, in that order; junction bases with no gene match: 6. This CDR3 has 15 amino acids. For the CDR3, the DNA is TGTGCCAGCAGCGTAGAGGGGGCAGCGGGCTATGGCTACACCTTC. Protein sequence: CASSVEGAAGYGYTF.

In this sample, this clone turned up a few times. The rearrangement uses TRBV28 and TRBJ1-1; D may be TRBD1 (6 bases). From germline, CDR1 is MDHEN and CDR2 SYDVKM. The CDR3 has 14 amino acids. The V end was cut by 4 bases, the J end by 1 base, with 10 bases between. The CDR3, as DNA: TGTGCCAGCAGTTCACAGGGCCGGAACACTGAAGCTTTCTTT. Residues: CASSSQGRNTEAFF.

By share, this clone ranks as medium-sized. The chain couples TRBV11-3 to TRBJ2-1, with 11 bases identical to TRBD2. With 1 base clipped from V and 3 bases from J, the junction kept 2 bases outside the gene matches. CDR3 size: 16 residues. In germline, CDR1 is SGHNT, CDR2 YENEEA. CDR3 sequence (DNA): TGTGCCAGCAGCTTAGTGGGACTAGCGGACTACAATGAGCAGTTCTTC. Its translation: CASSLVGLADYNEQFF. The full variable domain, rest sourced from reference TRBV11-3 and TRBJ2-1, is EAGVVQSPRYKIIEKKQPVAFWCNPISGHNTLYWYLQNLGQGPELLIRYENEEAVDDSQLPKDRFSAERLKGVDSTLKIQPAELGDSAVYLCASSLVGLADYNEQFFGPGTRLTVL.

The V call is TRBV19, the J call TRBJ2-5; either TRBD1 or TRBD2 may fit D (5 bases each). Germline CDR1 is LNHDA and CDR2 is SQIVND (reference sequence). The CDR3 sequence is 15 residues long. The ends were cut back, 6 bases at V and 1 base at J, with 15 bases in the middle. Here the CDR3 DNA reads TGTGCCAGTAGCCCCGGGACGGCCCTCCAAGAGACCCAGTACTTC. Translated, it gives CASSPGTALQETQYF.

This clone was counted between two and nine times. This rearrangement joins TRBV13 to TRBJ2-2, with TRBD1 as a possible D gene (6 bases). Germline V CDR1 and CDR2: PRHDT, FYEKMQ (reference sequence). Trimming took off 0 bases at V and 7 bases at J, with 9 bases between the two ends. The CDR3 has 14 amino acids. CDR3: CASSLGDRSGELFF. The CDR3 DNA sequence: TGTGCCAGCAGCTTAGGGGACAGAAGCGGGGAGCTGTTTTTT.

In its sample, this clone was seen a few times. The chain recombines TRBV11-3 with TRBJ2-7; D gene ambiguous. The germline gives CDR1 SGHNT, CDR2 YENEEA. Trimming took 5 bases from V and 2 from J, leaving 16 bases between them. The CDR3 totals 15 residues. The CDR3 coding sequence is TGTGCCAGCAGCCAATGGCGGAGTGTGACCTACGAGCAGTACTTC. This codes for CASSQWRSVTYEQYF.

The chain has TRBV7-5 and TRBJ2-2; no DNA check was done on the table's D call, TRBD2. TRBV7-5 is termed a pseudogene. The CDR3 extends over 14 amino acids. The CDR3 is CASSLGGNTGELFF. DNA of the CDR3: TGTGCCAGCAGCTTGGGGGGGAACACCGGGGAGCTGTTTTTT.

Sample share makes this clone medium-sized. The rearrangement links TRBV9 to TRBJ2-2; 9 nucleotides match TRBD1. Trimming cost V 5 bases and J 0 bases; bases outside gene matches: 5. CDR3 length equals 16 residues. The germline gives CDR1 SGDLS, CDR2 YYNGEE. The CDR3 reads CASRGTGSTNTGELFF. The CDR3 DNA reads TGTGCCAGCAGAGGGACAGGGTCAACGAACACCGGGGAGCTGTTTTTT.